The 2 T cell receptor beta chains listed next were all sequenced from one sample in a study of blood T cell repertoires in COVID-19. Libraries were prepared by immunoSEQ multiplex PCR; TCRdb keeps only in-frame clonotypes and omits some of them. The sample lists 100,000 to 150,000 clones; about 89% were seen once. The sequenced sample was peripheral blood. The receptors were sampled from an older woman with acute or convalescent COVID-19.

The chain is built from TRBV20-1 and TRBJ2-7, with D possibly TRBD1 on 6 matching bases. CDR3 length: 11 residues. The V gene lost 7 bases and the J gene lost 5 bases, with 12 bases spanning the gap. Germline V CDR1 and CDR2: DFQATT, SNEGSKA (reference sequence). Here the CDR3 reads CSGGPAHEQYF. CDR3 in DNA: TGCAGTGGGGGGCCCGCCCACGAGCAGTACTTC.

The rearrangement joins TRBV12-3 or TRBV12-4 to TRBJ1-6; TRBD1 is a possible D gene (6 bases). This CDR3 is 13 amino acids long. The V and J ends lost 5 bases and 10 bases respectively, with 12 bases between them. The CDR3 protein is CASSPGQRSPLHF. The DNA for the CDR3 is TGTGCCAGCAGTCCTGGACAGAGGTCACCCCTCCACTTT.